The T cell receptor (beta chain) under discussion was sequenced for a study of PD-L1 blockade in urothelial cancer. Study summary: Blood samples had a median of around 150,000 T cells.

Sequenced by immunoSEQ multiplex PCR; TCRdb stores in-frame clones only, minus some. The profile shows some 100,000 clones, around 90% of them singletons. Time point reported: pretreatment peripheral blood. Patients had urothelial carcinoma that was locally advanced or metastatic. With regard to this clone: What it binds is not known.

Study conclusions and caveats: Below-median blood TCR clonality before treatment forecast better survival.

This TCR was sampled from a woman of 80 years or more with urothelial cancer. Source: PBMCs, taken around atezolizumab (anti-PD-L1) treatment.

The CDR3 is CASRRGAQNTEAFF. CDR3 DNA: TGTGCCAGCAGACGGGGGGCCCAGAACACTGAAGCTTTCTTT. The chain recombines TRBV27 with TRBJ1-1; a possible D gene is TRBD1 (6 bases). Germline values: CDR1 MNHEY, CDR2 SMNVEV (reference sequence). The V and J ends lost 6 bases and 1 base respectively, with 12 bases between them. This CDR3 region has 14 residues.